This T cell receptor beta chain was sequenced in a study of blood T cells in healthy people across ages. Combining a sample-barcoded 5' primer with a J-beta primer mix, a second PCR ran for roughly 7 to 11 cycles. Via MiXCR, TCRdb re-called the 5' RACE reads, giving one row per CDR3 protein. The repertoire holds almost 1 million distinct CDR3 sequences, with roughly 51% as singletons. The extraction recovered at least 5 micrograms of total RNA per sample. Study-level results: It was the long-lived donors that had more naive CD4+ cells and higher diversity than aged donors.

Trimming pared 0 bases from V and 1 base from J, leaving 12 bases between. Germline CDR1 reads DFQATT; CDR2 reads SNEGSKA (reference sequence). CDR3 length equals 15 residues. This clonotype came up a few times. What it binds is unknown. Sequencing input: blood. The chain joins TRBV20-1 to TRBJ2-5; no definite D call. The source is a woman in her sixties in good health. In DNA, the CDR3 is TGCAGTGCTAGAGATCTCCTGCGGCTCCAAGAGACCCAGTACTTC. It translates to CSARDLLRLQETQYF.